These 7 T cell receptor beta chains originate from one sample sequenced in a study of blood T cell repertoires in COVID-19. Sequenced by immunoSEQ multiplex PCR; TCRdb stores in-frame clones only, minus some. This sample has some 42,000 clones, with 80% to 90% found just once. Sequencing was done on a sample of peripheral blood. All receptors derive from a man younger than 40 with active or convalescent COVID-19.

The rearrangement uses TRBV11-3 and TRBJ2-7, with TRBD1 as a possible D gene (7 bases). Trimming pared 5 bases from V and 7 bases from J, leaving 21 bases between. The CDR3 sequence is 15 residues long. Germline CDR1 is SGHNT and CDR2 is YENEEA. Here the CDR3 reads CASSKKAAGGGEQYV. The CDR3 nucleotides are TGTGCCAGCAGCAAAAAAGCCGCAGGGGGAGGTGAGCAGTACGTC.

The rearrangement joins TRBV7-2 to TRBJ2-7; 7 positions match TRBD2. Trimming took 5 bases from V and 4 from J; bases not matched to a gene: 5. CDR1 and CDR2 from the germline V gene are SGHTA and FQGNSA. This CDR3 contains 13 residues. The CDR3 is CASSVLRGYEQYV. CDR3 nucleotides: TGTGCCAGCAGCGTTTTGCGGGGGTACGAGCAGTACGTC.

The J gene is TRBJ2-1, the V gene TRBV11-2, with TRBD2 matching 8 bases. Germline V gives CDR1 SGHAT, CDR2 FQNNGV. The CDR3 consists of 14 residues. Trimming removed 8 bases from V and 6 bases from J; junction bases left unmatched: 9. The CDR3 reads CASSSDAGGNEQFF. The CDR3, as DNA: TGTGCCAGCTCATCAGACGCGGGGGGCAATGAGCAGTTCTTC.

The genes are TRBV6-6 and TRBJ1-1, with D unresolved. The V gene lost 6 bases and the J gene lost 5 bases, with 7 bases spanning the gap. CDR1 MNHNY and CDR2 SVGAGI come from the germline V gene (reference sequence). CDR3 length: 11 amino acids. CDR3 DNA: TGTGCCAGCAGCGGTTATACTGAAGCTTTCTTT. It yields the protein CASSGYTEAFF.

This chain links TRBV6-5 with TRBJ1-2; 7 positions match TRBD1. With V trimmed by 5 bases and J by 4 bases, 1 base remained unmatched. Germline V gene sequence: CDR1 MNHEY, CDR2 SVGAGI. The CDR3 length is 12 residues. Written as DNA, the CDR3 is TGTGCCAGCAGTAGGGACAGCTATGGCTACACCTTC. This codes for CASSRDSYGYTF.

This chain links TRBV6-2 or TRBV6-3 with TRBJ2-7; perhaps TRBD2 as D (5 bases). The CDR3 loop spans 16 amino acids. Trimming cost V 3 bases and J 0 bases, with 15 bases left between them. CDR1 MNHEY and CDR2 SVGEGT come from the germline V gene. The CDR3 sequence: CASSYIRGSSSYEQYV. The CDR3, as DNA: TGTGCCAGCAGTTATATCCGAGGGTCGAGCTCCTACGAGCAGTACGTC.

The J gene is TRBJ2-3, the V gene TRBV19; TRBD2 matches at 7 bases. The V gene's germline CDR1 is LNHDA and CDR2 SQIVND (reference sequence). This CDR3 contains 16 residues. V lost 3 bases, J lost 1 base, and 7 bases stayed unmatched. The CDR3: CASSIRTGGGTDTQYF. CDR3 in DNA: TGTGCCAGTAGTATCCGCACGGGGGGTGGCACAGATACGCAGTATTTT.